The 24 T cell receptor beta chains reported below all come from one sample, sequenced in a study of blood T cell repertoires in COVID-19 (dated by TCRdb to about 2020). Library construction relied on the immunoSEQ multiplex PCR assay. TCRdb took over this immuneACCESS table, retaining in-frame rearrangements with V and J assigned. Such tables are incomplete; in checked studies, under half of the missing clones stem from an unresolved V gene, and the remainder is unexplained. For this sample the table gives approximately 160,000 clones, of which approximately 88% were detected only once. The top ten hold roughly an eighth of the sample. Sequencing was done on a sample of peripheral blood. These receptors were taken from a man between 18 and 35 years old with active or convalescent COVID-19.

The sample holds one count of this clone. This CDR3 is also generated by other DNA sequences in the sample. This chain connects TRBV5-1 to TRBJ2-5, with 10 bases identical to TRBD2. There are 15 residues in the CDR3. From germline, CDR1 is SGHRS and CDR2 YFSETQ. The junction had 1 base not matched to a gene; V was cut back by 0 bases and J by 2 bases. CDR3 amino acids: CASSLGTSGQETQYF. In DNA form, the CDR3 reads TGCGCCAGCAGCTTGGGGACTAGCGGACAAGAGACCCAGTACTTC.

The gene calls are TRBV6-5 and TRBJ2-7; D may be TRBD1 (5 bases). Trimming left V 0 bases short and J 2 bases short, with 8 bases between. Per germline, CDR1 MNHEY and CDR2 SVGAGI. This CDR3 spans 14 amino acids. This CDR3 is CASSYSGQTYEQYF. The CDR3 nucleotides are TGTGCCAGCAGTTACTCGGGGCAAACCTACGAGCAGTACTTC.

The V call is TRBV4-1, the J call TRBJ2-1, with D perhaps matching TRBD2 (5 bases). The germline CDR1 and CDR2 sequences are MGHRA and YSYEKL. Trimming left V 4 bases short and J 2 bases short, with 18 bases between. The CDR3 consists of 17 residues. The CDR3 bases are TGCGCCAGCAGCCTTCGGACTCGCACGACGACCTACAATGAGCAGTTCTTC. It translates to CASSLRTRTTTYNEQFF.

The chain couples TRBV5-6 to TRBJ2-7; TRBD1 aligns across 7 bases. V lost 4 bases, J lost 4 bases, and 5 bases stayed unmatched. The CDR3 loop spans 13 amino acids. Germline CDR1 reads SGHDT; CDR2 reads YYEEEE. The CDR3 sequence is CASSQGTAYEQYF. The CDR3, as DNA: TGTGCCAGCAGCCAGGGGACAGCGTACGAGCAGTACTTC. Supplemented by reference TRBV5-6 and TRBJ2-7, the full variable domain reads DAGVTQSPTHLIKTRGQQVTLRCSPKSGHDTVSWYQQALGQGPQFIFQYYEEEERQRGNFPDRFSGHQFPNYSSELNVNALLLGDSALYLCASSQGTAYEQYFGPGTRLTVT.

This chain connects TRBV10-3 to TRBJ2-1; 9 bases align to TRBD1. Germline lookup yields CDR1 ENHRY and CDR2 SYGVKD. This CDR3 spans 15 amino acids. The trim removed 4 bases at V and 0 bases at J, leaving 1 base unmatched. The CDR3 region has the DNA TGTGCCATCAGTGGACAGGGGGGCTCCTACAATGAGCAGTTCTTC. This codes for CAISGQGGSYNEQFF.

This clone was observed once. In DNA form, the CDR3 reads TGTGCCAGCAGTGGGACTAGCGGGAGGAAAGAGACCCAGTACTTC. Translated, it gives CASSGTSGRKETQYF. The chain has TRBV2 and TRBJ2-5, with TRBD2 identical over 14 bases. Germline assignment: CDR1 SNHLY and CDR2 FYNNEI. With V trimmed by 4 bases and J by 3 bases, 1 base remained unmatched. The CDR3 spans 15 residues.

The chain uses TRBV9 and TRBJ2-7; D might be TRBD2 (6 bases). The CDR3 covers 12 residues. CDR1 SGDLS and CDR2 YYNGEE come from the germline V gene. V was shortened by 5 bases and J by 7 bases, with 13 bases between the two germline ends. CDR3 coding DNA: TGTGCCAGCAGTAGGACCGCGGGGGAGCAGTACTTC. Its translation: CASSRTAGEQYF. Full variable domain (remainder filled in from reference TRBV9 and TRBJ2-7): DSGVTQTPKHLITATGQRVTLRCSPRSGDLSVYWYQQSLDQGLQFLIQYYNGEERAKGNILERFSAQQFPDLHSELNLSSLELGDSALYFCASSRTAGEQYFGPGTRLTVT.

V gene TRBV18 combines with J gene TRBJ1-4; D might be TRBD1 (6 bases). Germline V gives CDR1 KGHSH, CDR2 LQKENI. The CDR3 loop spans 14 amino acids. V was shortened by 2 bases and J by 4 bases, with 8 bases between the two germline ends. In DNA, the CDR3 is TGTGCCAGCTCACCAAAGGGGGATAATGAAAAACTGTTTTTT. It codes for CASSPKGDNEKLFF. The entire variable domain, with the rest obtained from reference TRBV18 and TRBJ1-4, is as follows: NAGVMQNPRHLVRRRGQEARLRCSPMKGHSHVYWYRQLPEEGLKFMVYLQKENIIDESGMPKERFSAEFPKEGPSILRIQQVVRGDSAAYFCASSPKGDNEKLFFGSGTQLSVL.

V is TRBV7-9 and J is TRBJ2-1; 10 nucleotides line up with TRBD1. Trimming removed 2 bases from V and 4 bases from J; junction bases left unmatched: 2. CDR1 and CDR2 (germline): SEHNR, FQNEAQ (reference sequence). This CDR3 has 15 residues. The CDR3, as DNA: TGTGCCAGCAGCTTAACGGGACAGGGGTACAATGAGCAGTTCTTC. The encoded protein is CASSLTGQGYNEQFF.

This chain links TRBV7-9 with TRBJ1-4, with unresolved D. This CDR3 has 14 amino acids. Trimming took off 2 bases at V and 0 bases at J, with 4 bases between the two ends. Germline V gene lookup returns CDR1 SEHNR and CDR2 FQNEAQ (reference sequence). CDR3 loop: CASSLSATNEKLFF. In DNA, the CDR3 is TGTGCCAGCAGCTTATCGGCAACTAATGAAAAACTGTTTTTT.

This chain uses TRBV19 with TRBJ1-1, with TRBD1 matching over 9 bases. This CDR3 contains 14 residues. The germline V gene has CDR1 LNHDA and CDR2 SQIVND (reference sequence). The V gene end was trimmed by 5 bases and the J gene end by 5 bases; junction bases not matched to a gene: 6. The CDR3 sequence: CASSFRQGETEAFF. The CDR3 DNA is TGTGCCAGTAGTTTCCGACAGGGGGAAACTGAAGCTTTCTTT.

This chain joins TRBV27 and TRBJ2-7; 7 bases are shared with TRBD1. The junction had 4 bases not matched to a gene; V was cut back by 4 bases and J by 1 base. CDR3 length: 14 residues. The germline V gene has CDR1 MNHEY and CDR2 SMNVEV (reference sequence). CDR3 residues: CASSSATGSYEQYF. CDR3 nucleotide sequence: TGTGCCAGCAGTTCGGCGACAGGGTCCTACGAGCAGTACTTC.

This chain uses TRBV5-6 with TRBJ1-2; TRBD1 agrees at 7 bases. The V gene end was trimmed by 3 bases and the J gene end by 8 bases; junction bases not matched to a gene: 16. Germline assignment: CDR1 SGHDT and CDR2 YYEEEE. The CDR3 length is 16 residues. The CDR3 DNA reads TGTGCCAGCAGCTCGGGACAGCCTACATTAATTGGAGGCTACACCTTC. It codes for CASSSGQPTLIGGYTF.

This chain links TRBV19 with TRBJ2-5; 9 bases align to TRBD1. Trimming at V came to 5 bases and at J to 4 bases, leaving 2 bases not matched to a gene. Germline V gene sequence: CDR1 LNHDA, CDR2 SQIVND (reference sequence). The CDR3 consists of 13 residues. DNA of the CDR3: TGTGCCAGTAGTGGACAGGGGCGAGAGACCCAGTACTTC. Encoded protein: CASSGQGRETQYF.

The rearrangement uses TRBV3-1 (or the pseudogene TRBV3-2) and TRBJ2-3; 11 bases are shared with TRBD2. This CDR3 region has 16 residues. CDR1 is LGHDT and CDR2 is YNNKEL in the germline V gene (reference sequence). The ends lost 1 base at V and 5 bases at J; junction bases unmatched: 5. This CDR3 is CASSQVSGGAQDTQYF. In DNA, the CDR3 is TGTGCCAGCAGCCAAGTTAGCGGGGGGGCCCAAGATACGCAGTATTTT.

The chain couples TRBV28 to TRBJ2-3, with D perhaps matching TRBD2 (7 bases). Between the trimmed V and J ends, which lost 11 bases and 0 bases, there was a span of 21 bases. CDR1 is MDHEN and CDR2 is SYDVKM in the germline V gene. The CDR3 totals 16 residues. The chain's CDR3 is CAVQGSSGLSTDTQYF. The DNA for the CDR3 is TGTGCCGTCCAGGGGAGTAGCGGGTTGAGCACAGATACGCAGTATTTT.

The CDR3 DNA sequence: TGTGCCAGCAGCTTGGTCGGCCAGGCCGGGGAGCTGTTTTTT. Protein product: CASSLVGQAGELFF. The chain is built from TRBV5-6 and TRBJ2-2; no reliable D call. V was trimmed by 0 bases and J by 6 bases, leaving 9 bases between them. The CDR3 has 14 amino acids. Germline assignment: CDR1 SGHDT and CDR2 YYEEEE.

The gene calls are TRBV6-5 and TRBJ2-5, with 7 bases lining up with TRBD1. The CDR3 covers 13 residues. The V gene end was trimmed by 7 bases and the J gene end by 5 bases; junction bases not matched to a gene: 7. Germline V gene data show CDR1 as MNHEY and CDR2 as SVGAGI. CDR3 sequence (DNA): TGTGCCAGCACAGGGGGATGGATGGAGACCCAGTACTTC. This translates into CASTGGWMETQYF.

J is TRBJ2-2 and V is TRBV15; 7 positions match TRBD1. Trimming removed 5 bases from V and 5 bases from J; junction bases left unmatched: 14. CDR3 length: 17 amino acids. CDR1 and CDR2 (germline): LNHNV, YYDKDF (reference sequence). CDR3 loop: CATSPHSSGGGTGELFF. CDR3 in DNA: TGTGCCACCAGCCCTCATTCGTCAGGGGGTGGAACCGGGGAGCTGTTTTTT.

The V call is TRBV5-5, the J call TRBJ2-1; TRBD1 is a possible D gene (6 bases). CDR3 length: 16 residues. The V and J ends lost 0 bases and 2 bases respectively, with 12 bases between them. Germline CDR1 SGHKS, CDR2 YYEKEE (reference sequence). The CDR3 sequence: CASSLGGTSTYNEQFF. The CDR3, as DNA: TGTGCCAGCAGCTTGGGTGGGACAAGCACCTACAATGAGCAGTTCTTC.

The rearrangement links TRBV7-9 to TRBJ2-5; 9 nucleotides align to TRBD2. The germline gives CDR1 SEHNR, CDR2 FQNEAQ (reference sequence). This CDR3 is 18 amino acids long. The J segment lost 3 bases and the V segment lost 3 bases, leaving 14 bases of the junction unmatched. The CDR3 nucleotides read TGTGCCAGCAGCTTTCGTCTTCTGCGGGAGGGGGAGGAAGAGACCCAGTACTTC. Translating gives CASSFRLLREGEEETQYF.

This clone was detected only a few times. J is TRBJ2-2 and V is TRBV30; a weak D match, TRBD2 (5 bases). CDR1 is GTSNPN, CDR2 SVGIG, per germline (reference sequence). This CDR3 comprises 13 residues. The V end was cut by 3 bases, the J end by 5 bases, with 10 bases between. This chain's CDR3 is CAWREGWTGELFF. The CDR3 coding sequence is TGTGCCTGGAGAGAGGGTTGGACCGGGGAGCTGTTTTTT.

The chain carries TRBV4-3 and TRBJ2-2; D may be TRBD1 (6 bases). Germline CDR1 and CDR2: LGHNA and YSLEER. With 4 bases removed from V and 5 bases from J, the gap between germline ends came to 11 bases. The CDR3 consists of 14 residues. CDR3 DNA: TGCGCCAGCAGCCTTTACCAGGGGACCGGGGAGCTGTTTTTT. Its protein is CASSLYQGTGELFF.

This clone showed up just once. The chain has TRBV11-3 and TRBJ2-1, with 9 bases that match TRBD2. Germline assignment: CDR1 SGHNT and CDR2 YENEEA. The CDR3 covers 14 residues. The V segment lost 5 bases and the J segment 8 bases; nucleotides outside the gene matches: 7. The CDR3 sequence: CASSLLAGSDEQFF. Written as DNA, the CDR3 is TGTGCCAGCAGCCTTCTAGCGGGAAGCGATGAGCAGTTCTTC.